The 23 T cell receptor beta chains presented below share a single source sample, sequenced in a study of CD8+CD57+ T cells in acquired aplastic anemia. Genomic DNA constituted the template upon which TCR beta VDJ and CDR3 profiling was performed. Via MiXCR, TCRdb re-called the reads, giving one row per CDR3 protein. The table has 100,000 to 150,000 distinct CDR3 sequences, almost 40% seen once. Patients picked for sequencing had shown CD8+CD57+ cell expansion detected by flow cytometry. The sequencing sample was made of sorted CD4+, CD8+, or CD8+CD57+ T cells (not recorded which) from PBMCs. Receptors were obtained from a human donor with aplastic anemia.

Here the CDR3 reads CASSAFTDTQYF. In DNA, the CDR3 is TGTGCCAGCAGCGCCTTCACAGATACGCAGTATTTT. The J gene is TRBJ2-3, the V gene TRBV7-9; D remains ambiguous. The CDR3 length is 12 residues. V gave up 5 bases and J gave up 2 bases, with 5 bases separating them. CDR1 and CDR2 from the germline V gene are SEHNR and FQNEAQ (reference sequence).

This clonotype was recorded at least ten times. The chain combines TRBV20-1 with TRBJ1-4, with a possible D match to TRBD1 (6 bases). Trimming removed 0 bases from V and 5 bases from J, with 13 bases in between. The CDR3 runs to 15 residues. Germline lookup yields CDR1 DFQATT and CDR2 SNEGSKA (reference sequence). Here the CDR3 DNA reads TGCAGTGCTAGAGATATAACAGGGAGAAATGAAAAACTGTTTTTT. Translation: CSARDITGRNEKLFF.

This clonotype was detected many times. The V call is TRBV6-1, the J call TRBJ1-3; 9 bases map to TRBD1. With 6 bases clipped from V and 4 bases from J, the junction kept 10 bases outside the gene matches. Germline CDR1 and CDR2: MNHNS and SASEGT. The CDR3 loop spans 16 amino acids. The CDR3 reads CASSPKGDREGNTIYF. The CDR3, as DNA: TGTGCCAGCAGCCCGAAAGGGGACAGGGAGGGAAACACCATATATTTT.

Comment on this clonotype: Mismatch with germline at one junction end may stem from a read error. Here the CDR3 DNA reads TGCCCCAGCAGTGTTAATAGCAATCAGCCCCAGCATTTT. Translating gives CPSSVNSNQPQHF. The chain recombines TRBV24-1 with TRBJ1-5; D is unresolved. The CDR3 extends over 13 amino acids. Germline V gene lookup returns CDR1 KGHDR and CDR2 SFDVKD.

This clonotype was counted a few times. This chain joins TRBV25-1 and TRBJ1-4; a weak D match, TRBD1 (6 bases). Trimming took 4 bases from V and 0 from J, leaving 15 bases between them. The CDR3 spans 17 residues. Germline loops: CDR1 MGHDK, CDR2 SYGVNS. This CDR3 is CASSAIQGRTTNEKLFF. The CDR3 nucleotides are TGTGCCAGCAGTGCCATACAGGGAAGGACAACTAATGAAAAACTGTTTTTT.

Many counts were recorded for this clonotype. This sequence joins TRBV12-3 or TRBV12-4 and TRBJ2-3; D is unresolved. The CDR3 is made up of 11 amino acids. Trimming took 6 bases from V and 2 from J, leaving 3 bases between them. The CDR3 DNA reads TGTGCCAGCAGAAACACAGATACGCAGTATTTT. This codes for CASRNTDTQYF.

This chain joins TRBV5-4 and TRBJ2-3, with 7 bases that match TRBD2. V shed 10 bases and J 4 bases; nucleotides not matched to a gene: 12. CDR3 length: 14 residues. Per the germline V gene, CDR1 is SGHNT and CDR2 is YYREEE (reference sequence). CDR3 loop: CALHSGLGPDTQYF. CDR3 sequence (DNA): TGTGCCTTACATAGCGGGCTGGGGCCAGATACGCAGTATTTT.

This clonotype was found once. CDR3 DNA: TGTGCCAGTAGTCCCCGGTGGGGTGGTGAAAAACTGTTTTTT. This translates into CASSPRWGGEKLFF. V usage is TRBV19 and J usage is TRBJ1-4; D gene unclear. The V end lost 5 bases, the J end lost 7 bases, and 14 bases lay between the germline ends. Germline loops: CDR1 LNHDA, CDR2 SQIVND (reference sequence). The CDR3 runs to 14 residues. The complete variable domain, with remaining parts taken from reference TRBV19 and TRBJ1-4, reads DGGITQSPKYLFRKEGQNVTLSCEQNLNHDAMYWYRQDPGQGLRLIYYSQIVNDFQKGDIAEGYSVSREKKESFPLTVTSAQKNPTAFYLCASSPRWGGEKLFFGSGTQLSVL.

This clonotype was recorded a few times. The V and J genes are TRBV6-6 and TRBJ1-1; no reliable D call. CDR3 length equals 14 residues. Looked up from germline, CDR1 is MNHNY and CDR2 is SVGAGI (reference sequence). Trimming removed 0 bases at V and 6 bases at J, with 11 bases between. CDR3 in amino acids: CASSYSPVTPEAFF. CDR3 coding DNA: TGTGCCAGCAGTTACTCTCCCGTCACCCCTGAAGCTTTCTTT.

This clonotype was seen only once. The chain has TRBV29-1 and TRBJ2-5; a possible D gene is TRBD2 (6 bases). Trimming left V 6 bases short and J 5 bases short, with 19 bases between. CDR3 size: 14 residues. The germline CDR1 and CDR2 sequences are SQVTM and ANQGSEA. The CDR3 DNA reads TGCAGCGTCACGGGAGACACGGTGGCGGAGACCCAGTACTTC. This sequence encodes CSVTGDTVAETQYF.

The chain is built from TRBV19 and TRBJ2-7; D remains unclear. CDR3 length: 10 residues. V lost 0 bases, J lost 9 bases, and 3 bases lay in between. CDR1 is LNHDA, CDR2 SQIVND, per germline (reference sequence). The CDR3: CASSIEGQYF. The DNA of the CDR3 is TGTGCCAGTAGTATAGAGGGGCAGTACTTC.

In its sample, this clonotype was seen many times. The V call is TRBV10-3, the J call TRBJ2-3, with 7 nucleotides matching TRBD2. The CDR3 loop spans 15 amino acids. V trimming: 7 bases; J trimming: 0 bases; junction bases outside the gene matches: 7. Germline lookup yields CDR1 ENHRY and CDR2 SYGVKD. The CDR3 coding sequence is TGTGCCATCAAAGTAGAACTAGCGAGCACAGATACGCAGTATTTT. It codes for CAIKVELASTDTQYF.

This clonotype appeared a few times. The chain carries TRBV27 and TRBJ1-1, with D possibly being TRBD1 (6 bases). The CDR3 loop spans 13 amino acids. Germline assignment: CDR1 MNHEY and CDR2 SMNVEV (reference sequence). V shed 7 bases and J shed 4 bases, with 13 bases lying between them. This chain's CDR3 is CASKQGSSTEAFF. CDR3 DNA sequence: TGTGCCAGCAAACAGGGCAGTAGCACTGAAGCTTTCTTT.

CDR3 protein: CSASGSSNYGYTF. The CDR3 bases are TGCAGTGCTAGTGGCAGCTCTAACTATGGCTACACCTTC. The chain couples TRBV20-1 to TRBJ1-2; D is unresolved. In germline, CDR1 is DFQATT, CDR2 SNEGSKA (reference sequence). V dropped 3 bases and J dropped 0 bases, with 8 bases sitting between them. The CDR3 spans 13 residues.

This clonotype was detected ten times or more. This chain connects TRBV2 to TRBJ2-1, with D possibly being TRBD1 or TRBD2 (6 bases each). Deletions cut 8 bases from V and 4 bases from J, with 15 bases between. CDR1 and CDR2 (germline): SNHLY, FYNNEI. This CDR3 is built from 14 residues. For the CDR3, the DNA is TGTGCCAGCTGCAGACAGGCGGGGTACAATGAGCAGTTCTTC. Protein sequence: CASCRQAGYNEQFF.

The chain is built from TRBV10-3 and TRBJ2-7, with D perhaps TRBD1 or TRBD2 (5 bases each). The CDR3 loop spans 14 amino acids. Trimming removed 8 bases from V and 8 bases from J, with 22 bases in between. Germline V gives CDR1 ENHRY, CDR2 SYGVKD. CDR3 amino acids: CAIGSEDNQPQQYF. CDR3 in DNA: TGTGCCATCGGCTCGGAGGACAATCAGCCCCAGCAGTACTTC.

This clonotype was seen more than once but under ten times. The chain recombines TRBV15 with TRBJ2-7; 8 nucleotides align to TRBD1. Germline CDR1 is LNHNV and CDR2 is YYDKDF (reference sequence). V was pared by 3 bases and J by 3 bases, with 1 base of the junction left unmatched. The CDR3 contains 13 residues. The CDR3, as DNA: TGTGCCACCAGCAGCAGGGGGCTCTACGAGCAGTACTTC. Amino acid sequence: CATSSRGLYEQYF.

This chain's CDR3 is CASSTLQETQYF. CDR3 coding DNA: TGTGCCAGCAGCACCTTACAAGAGACCCAGTACTTC. The chain has TRBV7-6 and TRBJ2-5; D remains ambiguous. Trimming removed 5 bases from V and 2 bases from J, with 6 bases in between. Germline loops: CDR1 SGHVS, CDR2 FNYEAQ. This CDR3 comprises 12 residues.

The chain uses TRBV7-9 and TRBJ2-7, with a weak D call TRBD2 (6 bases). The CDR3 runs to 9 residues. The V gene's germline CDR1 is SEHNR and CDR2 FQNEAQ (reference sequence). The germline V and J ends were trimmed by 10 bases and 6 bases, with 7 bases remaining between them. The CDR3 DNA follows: TGTGCCACCGGGGGCGAGCAGTACGTC. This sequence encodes CATGGEQYV.

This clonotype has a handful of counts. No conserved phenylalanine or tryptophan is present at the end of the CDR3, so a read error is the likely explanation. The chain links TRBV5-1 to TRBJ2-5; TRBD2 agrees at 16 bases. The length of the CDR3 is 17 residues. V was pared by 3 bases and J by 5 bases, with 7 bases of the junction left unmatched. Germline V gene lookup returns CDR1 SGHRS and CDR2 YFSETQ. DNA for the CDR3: TGCGCCAGCAGCTGGGGACTAGCGGGGGGGCCTGGGGAGACCCAGTACCTC. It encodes CASSWGLAGGPGETQYL.

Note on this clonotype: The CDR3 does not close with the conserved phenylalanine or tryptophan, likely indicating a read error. CDR3 in DNA: TGTGCCAGCAGCCAAAGTAGGGGGGCCGCTGAAGCTTTCTCT. It yields the protein CASSQSRGAAEAFS. This chain joins TRBV3-1 and TRBJ1-1; tentatively, D is TRBD1 (6 bases). The germline V gene encodes CDR1 LGHDT and CDR2 YNNKEL (reference sequence). The ends were cut back, 2 bases at V and 6 bases at J, with 13 bases in the middle. The CDR3 is 14 residues long.

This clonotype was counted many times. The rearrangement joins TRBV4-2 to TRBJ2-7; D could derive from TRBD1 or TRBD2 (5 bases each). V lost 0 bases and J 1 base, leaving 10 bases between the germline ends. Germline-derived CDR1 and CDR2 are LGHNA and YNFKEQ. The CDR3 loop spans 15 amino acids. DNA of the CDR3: TGTGCCAGCAGCCAAGAAGGTGGGGGTTCCTACGAGCAGTACTTC. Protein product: CASSQEGGGSYEQYF.

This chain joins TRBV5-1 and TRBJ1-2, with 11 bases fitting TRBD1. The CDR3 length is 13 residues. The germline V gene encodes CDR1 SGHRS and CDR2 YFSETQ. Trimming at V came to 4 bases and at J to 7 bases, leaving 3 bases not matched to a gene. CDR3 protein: CASSPGTGGGYTF. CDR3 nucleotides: TGCGCCAGCAGCCCCGGGACAGGGGGTGGCTACACCTTC. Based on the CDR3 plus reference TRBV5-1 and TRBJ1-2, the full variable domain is KAGVTQTPRYLIKTRGQQVTLSCSPISGHRSVSWYQQTPGQGLQFLFEYFSETQRNKGNFPGRFSGRQFSNSRSEMNVSTLELGDSALYLCASSPGTGGGYTFGSGTRLTVV.